The 9 T cell receptor beta chains given below trace back to one sample, sequenced in a study of neurological immune-mediated disorders. TCRdb redid the calling of the 5' RACE reads with MiXCR, one entry per CDR3 protein. The table includes some 66,000 distinct CDR3 sequences, roughly 3.2% detected once. Sequenced material: PBMCs. These TCRs come from a man aged 40-55 years with multiple sclerosis.

In its sample, this clonotype was seen many times. The rearrangement links TRBV20-1 to TRBJ1-2; TRBD1 might be the D (6 bases). CDR1 and CDR2 (germline): DFQATT, SNEGSKA (reference sequence). Trimming cost V 6 bases and J 10 bases, with 21 bases left between them. CDR3 length: 13 residues. The CDR3 DNA sequence: TGCAGTGCCACCTCCGGGACACAGAATCTCTACACCTTC. It yields the protein CSATSGTQNLYTF.

This clonotype was counted many times. This chain connects TRBV5-1 to TRBJ1-5; D not certain. Trimming took 5 bases from V and 2 from J, leaving 14 bases between them. This CDR3 has 15 amino acids. The V gene's germline CDR1 is SGHRS and CDR2 YFSETQ. Here the CDR3 reads CASSRTAARNQPQHF. CDR3 nucleotide sequence: TGCGCCAGCAGTCGTACAGCGGCTCGCAATCAGCCCCAGCATTTT.

Many counts were recorded for this clonotype. V is TRBV2 and J is TRBJ1-2, with TRBD1 matching over 9 bases. Germline CDR1 SNHLY, CDR2 FYNNEI. This CDR3 has 16 amino acids. The V segment lost 5 bases and the J segment 10 bases; nucleotides outside the gene matches: 17. The CDR3 region has the DNA TGTGCCAGCAGTCTTCTATCCCCGGGACAGGGTAGTCACTACACCTTC. It yields the protein CASSLLSPGQGSHYTF.

There are many counts of this clonotype. The chain combines TRBV5-1 with TRBJ2-5, with 9 bases fitting TRBD2. Germline V CDR1 and CDR2: SGHRS, YFSETQ. The CDR3 spans 17 residues. V shed 2 bases, J shed 5 bases, and the junction held 13 bases outside the gene matches. This chain's CDR3 is CASSLTAGGALGETQYF. DNA of the CDR3: TGCGCCAGCAGCTTAACAGCGGGAGGTGCCCTAGGGGAGACCCAGTACTTC.

This clonotype was seen at least ten times. The chain carries TRBV20-1 and TRBJ2-4; unclear D gene. Germline assignment: CDR1 DFQATT and CDR2 SNEGSKA (reference sequence). Trimming took off 2 bases at V and 1 base at J, with 6 bases between the two ends. This CDR3 spans 13 amino acids. This chain's CDR3 is CSARMAAKNIQYF. Here the CDR3 DNA reads TGCAGTGCTAGAATGGCTGCCAAAAACATTCAGTACTTC.

This clonotype came up many times. The V and J genes are TRBV2 and TRBJ2-1; D uncertain. CDR1 SNHLY and CDR2 FYNNEI come from the germline V gene. The CDR3 loop spans 13 amino acids. The germline V and J ends were trimmed by 9 bases and 0 bases, with 9 bases remaining between them. Here the CDR3 DNA reads TGTGCCAGTCTTAGTCTCTCCTACAATGAGCAGTTCTTC. Its translation is CASLSLSYNEQFF.

This clonotype showed up many times. The chain combines TRBV3-1 with TRBJ1-4; no reliable D call. This CDR3 has 14 residues. Per germline, CDR1 LGHDT and CDR2 YNNKEL (reference sequence). Between the trimmed V and J ends, which lost 2 bases and 0 bases, there was a span of 4 bases. The CDR3 protein is CASSQPATNEKLFF. As DNA, the CDR3 is TGTGCCAGCAGCCAACCAGCAACTAATGAAAAACTGTTTTTT.

This clonotype was observed many times. The gene calls are TRBV20-1 and TRBJ2-1, with D possibly TRBD2 on 5 matching bases. This CDR3 has 15 residues. Germline CDR1 and CDR2: DFQATT and SNEGSKA (reference sequence). Deletions cut 5 bases from V and 0 bases from J, with 14 bases between. Here the CDR3 DNA reads TGCAGTGCTCCTGCCTTCGCGGGCTCCTACAATGAGCAGTTCTTC. It is translated as CSAPAFAGSYNEQFF.

This clonotype was seen repeatedly, ten times or more. CDR3 region: CSALPGTFGKLFF. Here the CDR3 DNA reads TGCAGTGCGCTACCAGGGACCTTCGGAAAACTGTTTTTT. This sequence joins TRBV20-1 and TRBJ1-4, with a tentative D call TRBD1 (5 bases). Trimming cost V 6 bases and J 10 bases, with 18 bases left between them. CDR3 size: 13 residues. Germline CDR1 is DFQATT and CDR2 is SNEGSKA (reference sequence).